The clone carrying this TCR beta chain was seen many times. The antigen remains undetermined. This record belongs to a study of T-cell memory formation after mild COVID-19. Study-level points and caveats: Clones shrinking from day 15 to 85 showed even CD4/CD8 mixes; later expanders tilted CD4+. For contracting clones, CD4+ ones sat mainly in CM and EM, CD8+ in EMRA.

CDR3 length equals 15 residues. With 0 bases removed from V and 4 bases from J, the gap between germline ends came to 14 bases. Germline V gives CDR1 SGHRS, CDR2 YFSETQ. Constant-segment-primed 5'RACE gave TCR alpha and TCR beta cDNA libraries with sample barcodes and UMIs. TCRdb redid the calling of the 5' RACE reads with MiXCR, one entry per CDR3 protein. The sample contains fewer than 350,000 distinct CDR3 sequences, roughly 8% of which appear only once. The specimen sequenced was PBMCs or a T cell subset sorted from them (not recorded which). The TCR was taken from a young man who had mild COVID-19 (a few samples of this study predate the infection). Cell type and time point are not known. This chain links TRBV5-1 with TRBJ2-7; maybe TRBD1 (6 bases). The CDR3 region has the DNA TGCGCCAGCAGCTTGGAGAATCAGGGGTGGTACGAGCAGTACTTC. Translating it yields CASSLENQGWYEQYF.